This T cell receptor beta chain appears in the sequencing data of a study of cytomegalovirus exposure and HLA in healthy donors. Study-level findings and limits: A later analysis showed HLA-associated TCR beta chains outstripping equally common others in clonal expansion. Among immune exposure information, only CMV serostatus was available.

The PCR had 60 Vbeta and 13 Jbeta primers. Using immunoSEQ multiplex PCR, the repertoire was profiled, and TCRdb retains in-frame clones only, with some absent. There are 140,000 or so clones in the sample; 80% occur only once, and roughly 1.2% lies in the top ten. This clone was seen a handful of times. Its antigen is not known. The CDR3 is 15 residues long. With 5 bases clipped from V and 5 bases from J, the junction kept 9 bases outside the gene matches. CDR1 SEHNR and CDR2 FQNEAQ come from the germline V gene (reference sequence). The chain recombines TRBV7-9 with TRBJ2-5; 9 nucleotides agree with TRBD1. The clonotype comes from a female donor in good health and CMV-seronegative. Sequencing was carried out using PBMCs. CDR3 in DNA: TGTGCCAGCAGCACCGGGACAGGGATCGGGGAGACCCAGTACTTC. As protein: CASSTGTGIGETQYF.